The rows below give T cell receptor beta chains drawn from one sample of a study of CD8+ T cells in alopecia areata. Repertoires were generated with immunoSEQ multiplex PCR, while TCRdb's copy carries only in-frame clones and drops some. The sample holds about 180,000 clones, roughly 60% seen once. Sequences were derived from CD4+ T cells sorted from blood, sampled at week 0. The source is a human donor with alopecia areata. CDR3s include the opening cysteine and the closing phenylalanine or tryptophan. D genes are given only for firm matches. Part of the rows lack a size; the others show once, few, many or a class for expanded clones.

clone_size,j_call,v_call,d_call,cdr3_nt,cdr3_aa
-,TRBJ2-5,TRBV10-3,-,TGTGCCATCAGTGACAACCAAGAGACCCAGTACTTC,CAISDNQETQYF
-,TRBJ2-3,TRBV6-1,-,TGTGCCAGCAGTGAAGCGGGGGATACGCAGTATTTT,CASSEAGDTQYF
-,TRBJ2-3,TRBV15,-,TGTGCCACCAGTCCGGCCCGAAGCACAGATACGCAGTATTTT,CATSPARSTDTQYF
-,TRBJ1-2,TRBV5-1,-,TGCGCCAGCAGCTTGGAAGGGGGTGACGGCTACACCTTC,CASSLEGGDGYTF
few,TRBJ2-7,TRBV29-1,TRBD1,TGCAGCGCGTTACAGGGGGGCCCCTACGAGCAGTACTTC,CSALQGGPYEQYF
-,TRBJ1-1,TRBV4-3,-,TGCGCCAGCAGCCAAGATTCCGTACAGTACACTGAAGCTTTCTTT,CASSQDSVQYTEAFF
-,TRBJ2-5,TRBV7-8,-,TGTGCCAGCAGCTTGGGCGGGGTCCAAGAGACCCAGTACTTC,CASSLGGVQETQYF
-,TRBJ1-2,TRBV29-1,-,TGCAGCGCCGCTGGGTCCCATGGCTACACCTTC,CSAAGSHGYTF
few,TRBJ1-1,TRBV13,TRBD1,TGTGCCAGCAGCCGGCGCTCCCGGGACAGCAATGAAGCTTTCTTT,CASSRRSRDSNEAFF
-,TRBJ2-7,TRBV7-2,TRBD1,TGTGCCAGCAGCCCCGACAGGGGCGTCCACGAGCAGTACTTC,CASSPDRGVHEQYF
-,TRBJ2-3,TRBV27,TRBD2,TGTGCCAGCAGTTCCGGGGGGAGGGTCGCAGATACGCAGTATTTT,CASSSGGRVADTQYF
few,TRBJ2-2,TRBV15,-,TGTGCCACCAGCAGAGATCCAGGGGAGCTGTTTTTT,CATSRDPGELFF
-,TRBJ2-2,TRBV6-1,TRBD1,TGTGCCAGCAGATATGACAGGGGGCCAACCGGGGAGCTGTTTTTT,CASRYDRGPTGELFF
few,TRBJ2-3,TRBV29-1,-,TGCAGCGTTGAAGTTACCGTAGGGGATACGCAGTATTTT,CSVEVTVGDTQYF
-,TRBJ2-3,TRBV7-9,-,TGTGCCAGCAGCTTAGCTCGTTCTGCGCAGTATTTT,CASSLARSAQYF
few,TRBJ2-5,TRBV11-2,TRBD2,TGTGCCAGCAGCCCTGGGACTAGGAACCAAGAGACCCAGTACTTC,CASSPGTRNQETQYF
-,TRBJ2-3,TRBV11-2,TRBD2,TGTGCCAGCAGCCGGGGACTAGCCACAGATACGCAGTATTTT,CASSRGLATDTQYF
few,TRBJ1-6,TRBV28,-,TGTGCCAGCAGGGGGAATTCACCCCTCCACTTT,CASRGNSPLHF
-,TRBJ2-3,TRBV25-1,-,TGTGCCAGCAGTGAGGTGGGGGGAACAGATACGCAGTATTTT,CASSEVGGTDTQYF
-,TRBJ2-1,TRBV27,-,TGTGCCAGCAGTTTATGGCAGGGAGCCTCCCGCAATGAGCAGTTCTTC,CASSLWQGASRNEQFF
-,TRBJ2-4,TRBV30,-,TGTGCCTCTTCGTCCCGGGGCATTCAGTACTTC,CASSSRGIQYF
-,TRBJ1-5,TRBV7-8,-,TGTGCCAGCAGCTTATCAGGGGTAGGGAGCAATCAGCCCCAGCATTTT,CASSLSGVGSNQPQHF
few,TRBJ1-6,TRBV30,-,TGTGCCTGGAGCGCCGGATCGAATTCACCCCTCCACTTT,CAWSAGSNSPLHF
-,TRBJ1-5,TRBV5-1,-,TGCGCCAGCAGCTTTAACGGTGATAGCAATCAGCCCCAGCATTTT,CASSFNGDSNQPQHF
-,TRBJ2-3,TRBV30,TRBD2,TGTGCCTCCTTACTAGCGGGGGGACCAGATACGCAGTATTTT,CASLLAGGPDTQYF
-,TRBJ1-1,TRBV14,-,TGTGCCAGCAGCCAACGTACTCAGGCGAACACTGAAGCTTTCTTT,CASSQRTQANTEAFF
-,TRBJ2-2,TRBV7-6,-,TGTGCCAGCAGCCCAACCGCGGGCGGGTCCGGGGAGCTGTTTTTT,CASSPTAGGSGELFF
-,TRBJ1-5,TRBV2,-,TGTGCCAGCAGTGGGGCCGAGGATCAGCCCCAGCATTTT,CASSGAEDQPQHF
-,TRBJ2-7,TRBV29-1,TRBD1,TGCAGCGTCGGGACAGGGCAGGGCCCCTACGAGCAGTACTTC,CSVGTGQGPYEQYF
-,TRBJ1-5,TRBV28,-,TGTGCCAGCAGCCGGGGGGGTAGCAATCAGCCCCAGCATTTT,CASSRGGSNQPQHF
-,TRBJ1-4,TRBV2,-,TGTGCCACGAGGACGGACAGAATTAATGAAAAACTGTTTTTT,CATRTDRINEKLFF
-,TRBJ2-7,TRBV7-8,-,TGTGCCAGCAGCACCCACAACGCGCAGCAGTACTTC,CASSTHNAQQYF
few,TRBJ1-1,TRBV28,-,TGTGCCAGCAGTTCTACGGGATTTAACACTGAAGCTTTCTTT,CASSSTGFNTEAFF
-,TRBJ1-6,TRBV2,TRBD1,TGTGCCAGCAGTGAAACAGGGGTCTTGGGTTCACCCCTCCACTTT,CASSETGVLGSPLHF
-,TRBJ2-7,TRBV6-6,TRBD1,TGTGCCAGCAGCCCGGGACAGACGTACGAGCAGTACTTC,CASSPGQTYEQYF
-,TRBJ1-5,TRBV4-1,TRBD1,TGCGCCAGCAGCCAACAGGGGGCGGATCAGCCCCAGCATTTT,CASSQQGADQPQHF
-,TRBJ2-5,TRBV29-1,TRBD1,TGCAGCGTTTCACAGGGGGCGAAGGGAGAGACCCAGTACTTC,CSVSQGAKGETQYF
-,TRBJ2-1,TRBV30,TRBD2,TGTGCCTGGATACCGGGGGGAAATTACAATGAGCAGTTCTTC,CAWIPGGNYNEQFF
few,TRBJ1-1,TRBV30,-,TGTGCCTGGAGTGTACGCTCGGACACTGAAGCTTTCTTT,CAWSVRSDTEAFF
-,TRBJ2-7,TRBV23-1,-,TGCGCCAGCAGATCCAGGGGCTACGAGCAGTACTTC,CASRSRGYEQYF
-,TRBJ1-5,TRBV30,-,TGTGCCTGGAGTCGCAGGGGAGGACAGCCCCAGCATTTT,CAWSRRGGQPQHF
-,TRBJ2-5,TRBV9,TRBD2,TGTGCCAGCAGCGTTCCAGCGGGGGGGTCTCAAGAGACCCAGTACTTC,CASSVPAGGSQETQYF
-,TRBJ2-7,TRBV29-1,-,TGCAGCGTTCAAAGGGGCATCGTACAGTACTTC,CSVQRGIVQYF